Presented here are 10 T cell receptor beta chains from one specimen sequenced in a study of PD-1 blockade in classical Hodgkin lymphoma. Measured with immunoSEQ multiplex PCR; TCRdb has only the in-frame clones, and not every one. The sample contains approximately 19,000 clones, 70% to 80% of which appear only once. In every patient, relapse followed autologous stem cell transplantation, while exposure to brentuximab vedotin differed. The sequencing used peripheral blood mononuclear cells (PBMCs), collected before the second cycle of nivolumab. These receptors were taken from a human donor with classical Hodgkin lymphoma.

CDR3 protein: CASSEGAATYNEQFF. The CDR3 DNA reads TGTGCCAGCAGTGAAGGAGCGGCCACCTACAATGAGCAGTTCTTC. This chain links TRBV2 with TRBJ2-1; D is possibly TRBD2 (5 bases). Trimming pared 1 base from V and 2 bases from J, leaving 9 bases between. Germline CDR1 and CDR2: SNHLY and FYNNEI. This CDR3 contains 15 residues.

The chain couples TRBV19 to TRBJ2-7; possibly TRBD1 for D (5 bases). Germline values: CDR1 LNHDA, CDR2 SQIVND (reference sequence). The CDR3 spans 13 residues. Trimming removed 4 bases at V and 1 base at J, with 8 bases between. The CDR3 loop is CASSTSGSYEQYF. CDR3 bases: TGTGCCAGTAGTACTTCAGGGTCCTACGAGCAGTACTTC.

The chain links TRBV25-1 to TRBJ1-3, with 7 bases lining up with TRBD1. The CDR3 is 12 amino acids. J lost 16 bases, V lost 9 bases, and 15 bases had no gene match. CDR1 is MGHDK and CDR2 is SYGVNS in the germline V gene. CDR3 sequence (DNA): TGTGCCAGTTCGGATTCTTCCTGGGACAGCTATTTT. This translates into CASSDSSWDSYF. Complete variable domain (other parts from reference TRBV25-1 and TRBJ1-3): EADIYQTPRYLVIGTGKKITLECSQTMGHDKMYWYQQDPGMELHLIHYSYGVNSTEKGDLSSESTVSRIRTEHFPLTLESARPSHTSQYLCASSDSSWDSYFGEGSWLTVV.

The chain uses TRBV5-4 and TRBJ2-7; TRBD2 is a possible D gene (5 bases). Looked up from germline, CDR1 is SGHNT and CDR2 is YYREEE (reference sequence). Trimming left V 4 bases short and J 4 bases short, with 18 bases between. This CDR3 region has 15 residues. CDR3 loop: CASSPGIPQTYEQYF. The CDR3 DNA reads as TGTGCCAGCAGCCCGGGGATCCCCCAAACTTACGAGCAGTACTTC.

This clone was detected a few times. The chain has TRBV28 and TRBJ1-4; D is possibly TRBD1 (5 bases). Per germline, CDR1 MDHEN and CDR2 SYDVKM. The V gene lost 2 bases and the J gene lost 6 bases, with 13 bases spanning the gap. The CDR3 has 15 residues. The CDR3 region is CASSLQGGRDEKLFF. In DNA form, the CDR3 reads TGTGCCAGCAGTTTACAGGGAGGAAGGGATGAAAAACTGTTTTTT.

The chain has TRBV10-2 and TRBJ2-1, with 8 bases aligning to TRBD2. CDR1 is WSHSY and CDR2 is SAAADI in the germline V gene. Unmatched junction bases numbered 3, after V lost 5 bases and J lost 6 bases. The CDR3 spans 13 residues. The CDR3: CASSSGTSNEQFF. The CDR3 DNA reads TGCGCCAGCAGTTCCGGGACTAGCAATGAGCAGTTCTTC.

This clone was seen a few times. The chain couples TRBV28 to TRBJ2-3; no firm D call. The CDR3 consists of 10 residues. Germline V gene sequence: CDR1 MDHEN, CDR2 SYDVKM. V was clipped by 6 bases and J by 13 bases, with 11 bases between them. As DNA, the CDR3 is TGTGCCAGCAGGGACCCTCACAAGTATTTT. It is translated as CASRDPHKYF.

Concerning this clone: At one end the junction does not follow the germline gene, possibly because of a read error. The rearrangement uses TRBV7-8 and TRBJ1-2, with 7 positions matching TRBD1. The CDR3 is 14 residues long. Germline V lookup: CDR1 SGHVS, CDR2 FQNEAQ. The CDR3: CAGSQFRDSDGYTF. CDR3 nucleotides: TGTGCCGGCAGCCAATTCCGGGACAGCGATGGCTACACCTTC.

This rearrangement joins TRBV19 to TRBJ2-1; TRBD1 aligns across 11 bases. Losses at the gene ends were 5 bases for V and 7 bases for J; bases not matched to a gene: 13. CDR3 length: 17 residues. Germline lookup yields CDR1 LNHDA and CDR2 SQIVND (reference sequence). Here the CDR3 reads CASSLRPRGQGENEQFF. Written as DNA, the CDR3 is TGTGCCAGTAGTCTCCGGCCCCGGGGACAGGGGGAGAATGAGCAGTTCTTC. The full variable domain, its missing parts supplied by reference TRBV19 and TRBJ2-1, is DGGITQSPKYLFRKEGQNVTLSCEQNLNHDAMYWYRQDPGQGLRLIYYSQIVNDFQKGDIAEGYSVSREKKESFPLTVTSAQKNPTAFYLCASSLRPRGQGENEQFFGPGTRLTVL.

J is TRBJ1-3 and V is TRBV7-8, with D perhaps matching TRBD1 (6 bases). V lost 5 bases, J lost 11 bases, and 16 bases lay in between. CDR1 is SGHVS, CDR2 FQNEAQ, per germline. CDR3 length equals 13 residues. CDR3 nucleotides: TGTGCCAGCAGCCCTCGGACAGTTAGGGCCATATATTTT. It codes for CASSPRTVRAIYF.